This entry features one TCR beta chain sequence. The antigen remains undetermined. CDR3 length: 18 amino acids. The germline V gene has CDR1 LGHNA and CDR2 YSLEER. V lost 1 base to trimming and J lost 8 bases; unmatched junction nucleotides: 13. This sample is part of a study of long-term antiretroviral therapy in people with HIV. The study's findings and limits: Transplant-donor-level diversity was not reached after ART, though diversity increased. Clonal populations expanded prior to ART predominated within the repertoire at all time points.

With survey level as its setting, the immunoSEQ assay was v3.0. TCRdb's copy holds only in-frame clones and misses some; the assay was immunoSEQ multiplex PCR. The sample consists of roughly 28,000 clones, more than 85% of them appearing once. The sequences come from unsorted PBMCs, collected 5.3 years after starting antiretroviral therapy. The chain combines TRBV4-3 with TRBJ2-1; TRBD2 aligns across 11 bases. This receptor was taken from a man between 50 and 59 years old with HIV. The CDR3 reads CASSQVISGGAKEYEQFF. As DNA, the CDR3 is TGCGCCAGCAGCCAAGTTATTAGCGGGGGGGCCAAGGAATATGAGCAGTTCTTC.